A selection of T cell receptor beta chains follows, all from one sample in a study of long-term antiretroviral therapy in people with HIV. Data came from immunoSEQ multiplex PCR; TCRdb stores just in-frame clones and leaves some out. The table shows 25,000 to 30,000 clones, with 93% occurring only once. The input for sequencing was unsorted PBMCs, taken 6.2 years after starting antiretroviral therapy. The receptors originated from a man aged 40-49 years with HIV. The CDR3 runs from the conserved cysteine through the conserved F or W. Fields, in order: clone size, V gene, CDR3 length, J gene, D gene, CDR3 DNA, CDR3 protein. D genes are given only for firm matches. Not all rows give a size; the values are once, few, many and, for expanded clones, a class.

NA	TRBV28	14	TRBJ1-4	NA	TGTGCCAGCAGAGCAGGAGGCTTTGAGGAAAAACTGTTTTTT	CASRAGGFEEKLFF
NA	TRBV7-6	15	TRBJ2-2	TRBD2	TGTGCCACCAGGGTTGGCGGGGGAACCACCGGGGAGCTGTTTTTT	CATRVGGGTTGELFF
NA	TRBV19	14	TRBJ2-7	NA	TGTGCCAGTAGTATAGGGCAGGGGAGCTACGAGCAGTACTTC	CASSIGQGSYEQYF
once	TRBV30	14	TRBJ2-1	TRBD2	TGTGCCTGGAGGGCGGGAGAGTCCTACAATGAGCAGTTCTTC	CAWRAGESYNEQFF
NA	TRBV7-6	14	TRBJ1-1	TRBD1	TGTGCCAGCAGCAGCCAGGGACAGGGCACTGAAGCTTTCTTT	CASSSQGQGTEAFF
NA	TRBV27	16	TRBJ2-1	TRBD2	TGTGCCAGCAGTTTGCGCCCGGGGGGTATTTACAATGAGCAGTTCTTC	CASSLRPGGIYNEQFF
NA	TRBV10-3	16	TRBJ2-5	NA	TGTGCCATCAGTGGGGACCGGATACTGTCGGGTGAGACCCAGTACTTC	CAISGDRILSGETQYF
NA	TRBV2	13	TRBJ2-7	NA	TGTGCCAGCGGACCTAGCGCCTCCTACGAGCAGTACTTC	CASGPSASYEQYF
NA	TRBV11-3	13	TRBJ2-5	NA	TGTGCCAGCAGCGGGGGGCCAGGGGAGACCCAGTACTTC	CASSGGPGETQYF
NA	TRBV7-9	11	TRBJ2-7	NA	TGTGCCAGCAGCTTAGGGCTCGAGCAGTACTTC	CASSLGLEQYF
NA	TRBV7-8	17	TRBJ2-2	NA	TGTGCCAGCAGCTTAGATCGGTGGGGACCGAACACCGGGGAGCTGTTTTTT	CASSLDRWGPNTGELFF
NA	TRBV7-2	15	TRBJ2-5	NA	TGTGCCAGCAGCCCCCGGGCCGGGGGCCAAGAGACCCAGTACTTC	CASSPRAGGQETQYF
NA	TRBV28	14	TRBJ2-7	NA	TGTGCCAGCAGCCCGGGACTTTCCTCCTACGAGCAGTACTTC	CASSPGLSSYEQYF
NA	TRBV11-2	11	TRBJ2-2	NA	TGTGCCAGCAGCTCAGCCGGGGAGCTGTTTTTT	CASSSAGELFF
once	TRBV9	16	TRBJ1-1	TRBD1	TGTGCCAGCAGCGTAGCAGGGGGCACGATGAACACTGAAGCTTTCTTT	CASSVAGGTMNTEAFF
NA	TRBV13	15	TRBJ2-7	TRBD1	TGTGCCAGCAGCCCGTCCGGGACAGGGGCCAACGAGCAGTACTTC	CASSPSGTGANEQYF
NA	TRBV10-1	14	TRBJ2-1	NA	TGCGCCAGCAGTGACGCCAGAGATGGCAATGAGCAGTTCTTC	CASSDARDGNEQFF
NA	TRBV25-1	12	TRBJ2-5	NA	TGTGCCAGCAGTGACCCTCAGGGGACCCAGTACTTC	CASSDPQGTQYF
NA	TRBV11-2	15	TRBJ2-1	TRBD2	TGTGCCAGCAGCTTAGATCCTAGCGGGGGGAGCGAGCAGTTCTTC	CASSLDPSGGSEQFF
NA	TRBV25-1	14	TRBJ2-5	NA	TGTGCCAGCAGTTGGGGGGACTTTCAAGAGACCCAGTACTTC	CASSWGDFQETQYF
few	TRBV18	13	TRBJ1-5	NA	TGTGCCAGCTCACCGGGGTCTGGGCAGCCCCAGCATTTT	CASSPGSGQPQHF
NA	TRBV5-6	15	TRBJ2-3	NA	TGTGCCAGCAGCTCAGATGGGGGAGTGACCGATACGCAGTATTTT	CASSSDGGVTDTQYF
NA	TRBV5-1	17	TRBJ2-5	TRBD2	TGCGCCAGCAGCCTTACACCGGGACTAGCGGGAGGCGAGACCCAGTACTTC	CASSLTPGLAGGETQYF
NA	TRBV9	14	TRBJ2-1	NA	TGTGCCAGCAGCCCCTACAGGGTTGGCAATCAGCAGTTCTTC	CASSPYRVGNQQFF
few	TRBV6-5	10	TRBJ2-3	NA	TGTGCCACCCGATCAGATACGCAGTATTTT	CATRSDTQYF
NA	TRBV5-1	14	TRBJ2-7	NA	TGCGCCAGCAGCTTGGCGGTTAGCGCGGGCGAGCAGTACTTC	CASSLAVSAGEQYF
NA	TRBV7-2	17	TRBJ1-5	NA	TGTGCCAGCAGCCCCAGCGGAGGGGCCCCTAGCAATCAGCCCCAGCATTTT	CASSPSGGAPSNQPQHF
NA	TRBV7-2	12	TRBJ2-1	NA	TGTGCCAGCCGTCAGCCTGACAATGAGCAGTTCTTC	CASRQPDNEQFF
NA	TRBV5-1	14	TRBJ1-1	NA	TGCGCCAGCAGCGGGGTTGGGCCGAACACTGAAGCTTTCTTT	CASSGVGPNTEAFF
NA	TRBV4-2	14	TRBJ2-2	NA	TGTGCCAGCAGCCAAGAGTCAATCGGCGGGGAGCTGTTTTTT	CASSQESIGGELFF
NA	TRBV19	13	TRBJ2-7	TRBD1	TGTGCCAGTCGACAGGGCGGCTCCTACGAGCAGTACTTC	CASRQGGSYEQYF
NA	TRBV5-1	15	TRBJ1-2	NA	TGCGCCAGCAGCTTGCGGTCAGGGGAGTCGCGAGGCTACACCTTC	CASSLRSGESRGYTF
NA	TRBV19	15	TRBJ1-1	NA	TGTGCCAGTAGTATAGTATGGTCAATGAACACTGAAGCTTTCTTT	CASSIVWSMNTEAFF
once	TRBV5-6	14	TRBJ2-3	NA	TGTGCCAGCAGCCCTGGAGGAGGGGCAGATACGCAGTATTTT	CASSPGGGADTQYF
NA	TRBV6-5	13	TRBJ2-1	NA	TGTGCCAGCAGTTCCATAGCCTACAATGAGCAGTTCTTC	CASSSIAYNEQFF
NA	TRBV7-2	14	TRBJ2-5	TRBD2	TGTGCCAGCAGCTTAGGGACTAGCTTCCAGACCCAGTACTTC	CASSLGTSFQTQYF
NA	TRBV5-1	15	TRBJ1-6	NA	TGCGCCAGCAGCTCCCTCGACGGTGCTAATTCACCCCTCCACTTT	CASSSLDGANSPLHF
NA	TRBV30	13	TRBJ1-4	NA	TGTGCCTGGAGTGCCCTAACGGGTGAAAAACTGTTTTTT	CAWSALTGEKLFF
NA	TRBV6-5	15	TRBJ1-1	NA	TGTGCCAGCAGTCCTTTTGACGGGGAGAACACTGAAGCTTTCTTT	CASSPFDGENTEAFF
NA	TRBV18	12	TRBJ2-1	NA	TGTGCCAGCTCACCACCGAAGAGGGAGCAGTTCTTC	CASSPPKREQFF
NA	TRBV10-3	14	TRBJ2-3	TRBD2	TGTGCCATCGAGTCTAGCGGGGGGGCAGATACGCAGTATTTT	CAIESSGGADTQYF
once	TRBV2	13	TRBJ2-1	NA	TGTGCCAGCGTTACGGACAGATACAATGAGCAGTTCTTC	CASVTDRYNEQFF
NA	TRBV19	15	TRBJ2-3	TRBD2	TGTGCCAGTAGCCCGGGGGGGGCTTGGACAGATACGCAGTATTTT	CASSPGGAWTDTQYF
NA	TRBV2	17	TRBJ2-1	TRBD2	TGTGCCAGCAACGAGGGGATTTTGGGCGGTGGGGAGGGTGAGCAGTTCTTC	CASNEGILGGGEGEQFF
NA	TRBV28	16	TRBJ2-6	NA	TGTGCCAGCAGCCATCTCGGGAACTCTGGGGCCAACGTCCTGACTTTC	CASSHLGNSGANVLTF
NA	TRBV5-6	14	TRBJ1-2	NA	TGTGCCAGCAGCCGGCGTTTTCCAGAGTATGGCTACACCTTC	CASSRRFPEYGYTF
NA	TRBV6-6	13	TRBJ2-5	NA	TGTGCCAGCAGTGCGGGCGTCCCGGAGACCCAGTACTTC	CASSAGVPETQYF
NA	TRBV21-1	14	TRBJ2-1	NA	TGTGCCAGCACCGCCCCTAGCGCTAACAATGAGCAGTTCTTC	CASTAPSANNEQFF
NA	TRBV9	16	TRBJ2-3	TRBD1	TGTGCCAGCAGCGGAAGGGACAGGGCTTCCCCAGATACGCAGTATTTT	CASSGRDRASPDTQYF
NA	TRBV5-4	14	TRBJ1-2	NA	TGTGCCAGCAGCTTGGTGGGGGCGCTAGGTGGCTACACCTTC	CASSLVGALGGYTF
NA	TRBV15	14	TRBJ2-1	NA	TGTGCCACCAATCACCCTGGAAAGACCAATGAGCAGTTCTTC	CATNHPGKTNEQFF
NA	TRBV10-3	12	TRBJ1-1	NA	TGTGCCATCAGTGAGTCTGAGGGCCCCTCATTCTTT	CAISESEGPSFF
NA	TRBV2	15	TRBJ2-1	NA	TGTGCCAGCAGTGAGGCGAGAGGCTTGTATAATGAGCAGTTCTTC	CASSEARGLYNEQFF
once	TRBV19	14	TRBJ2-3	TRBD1	TGTGCCAGTGCCGGGACAGGGGGAACGGATACGCAGTATTTT	CASAGTGGTDTQYF
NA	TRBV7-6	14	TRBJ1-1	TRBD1	TGTGCCAGCAGCAAGACAGGGGGCATGACTGAAGCTTTCTTT	CASSKTGGMTEAFF
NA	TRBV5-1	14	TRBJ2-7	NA	TGCGCCAGCAGCTCCTTTGGGGGGTACTACGAGCAGTACTTC	CASSSFGGYYEQYF
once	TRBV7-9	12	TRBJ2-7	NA	TGTGCCAGCAGCGGAGGAGAATACGAGCAGTACTTC	CASSGGEYEQYF
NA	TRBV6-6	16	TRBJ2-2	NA	TGTGCCAGCAGTTCTGACAGATCAAGTGGCACCGGGGAGCTGTTTTTT	CASSSDRSSGTGELFF